These 25 T cell receptor beta chains share one sample of origin, sequenced in a study of T cell responses to AZD1222 COVID-19 vaccine. Generated by immunoSEQ multiplex PCR, the TCRdb table keeps only in-frame clones and is missing some. The repertoire holds fewer than 150,000 clones, with about 90% as singletons. The source was peripheral blood, collected 28 days after the second AZD1222 dose. These receptors were obtained from an adult who received the AZD1222 COVID-19 vaccine.

The chain combines TRBV7-9 with TRBJ2-7; D is perhaps TRBD1 or TRBD2 (6 bases each). Per the germline V gene, CDR1 is SEHNR and CDR2 is FQNEAQ (reference sequence). The V gene lost 2 bases and the J gene lost 3 bases, with 17 bases spanning the gap. CDR3 length: 16 amino acids. This chain's CDR3 is CASSLKGGPSIYEQYF. CDR3 DNA: TGTGCCAGCAGCTTAAAGGGGGGACCTTCCATCTACGAGCAGTACTTC.

This sequence joins TRBV6-5 and TRBJ2-3, with D uncertain. CDR3 size: 12 residues. Looked up from germline, CDR1 is MNHEY and CDR2 is SVGAGI. Trimming left V 6 bases short and J 4 bases short, with 8 bases between. The CDR3 region is CASRGGADTQYF. The CDR3 DNA sequence: TGTGCCAGCAGAGGTGGGGCAGATACGCAGTATTTT.

The CDR3 DNA sequence: TGCGCCAGCAGCCAAGAACGTCAAATGCCAGGGAATAATTCACCCCTCCACTTT. It translates to CASSQERQMPGNNSPLHF. The chain links TRBV4-1 to TRBJ1-6, with D perhaps matching TRBD1 (5 bases). This CDR3 is built from 18 residues. Germline loops: CDR1 MGHRA, CDR2 YSYEKL. Trimming took 0 bases from V and 5 from J, leaving 17 bases between them.

The chain couples TRBV4-3 to TRBJ2-5; D unresolved. V lost 0 bases, J lost 7 bases, and 9 bases lay in between. Germline V gene data show CDR1 as LGHNA and CDR2 as YSLEER. The length of the CDR3 is 13 residues. The CDR3 DNA reads TGCGCCAGCAGCCAAGAAGTCCCGGGGACCCAGTACTTC. Its protein product is CASSQEVPGTQYF.

The rearrangement links TRBV20-1 to TRBJ1-1, with D uncertain. Trimming removed 3 bases from V and 10 bases from J, with 12 bases in between. The V gene's germline CDR1 is DFQATT and CDR2 SNEGSKA (reference sequence). This CDR3 contains 11 residues. CDR3 region: CSASEGFGAFF. CDR3 nucleotides: TGCAGTGCTAGTGAAGGTTTCGGAGCTTTCTTT.

This chain links TRBV3-1 (or the pseudogene TRBV3-2) with TRBJ2-1; no clear D gene. Trimming removed 4 bases at V and 7 bases at J, with 11 bases between. CDR3 length equals 13 residues. In germline, CDR1 is LGHDT, CDR2 YNNKEL (reference sequence). For the CDR3, the DNA is TGTGCCAGCAGCCCTTCTCTCAGGAATGAGCAGTTCTTC. It translates to CASSPSLRNEQFF.

The rearrangement joins TRBV5-4 to TRBJ1-4, with D possibly TRBD1 on 5 matching bases. V was shortened by 5 bases and J by 0 bases, with 8 bases between the two germline ends. The CDR3 length is 14 residues. Germline V CDR1 and CDR2: SGHNT, YYREEE (reference sequence). The DNA for the CDR3 is TGTGCCAGCAGTGGGGCCGCAACTAATGAAAAACTGTTTTTT. Its protein is CASSGAATNEKLFF.

The chain has TRBV16 and TRBJ1-4, with D maybe TRBD1 (5 bases). The CDR3 is made up of 12 amino acids. Germline values: CDR1 KGHSY, CDR2 FQNENV. V lost 5 bases and J lost 7, with 8 bases in between. The CDR3 bases are TGTGCCAGCAGCGACAGAACTGAAAAACTGTTTTTT. Its translation: CASSDRTEKLFF.

This chain uses TRBV6-1 with TRBJ1-1, with D uncertain. V was shortened by 2 bases and J by 0 bases, with 16 bases between the two germline ends. The CDR3 runs to 17 residues. The germline V gene encodes CDR1 MNHNS and CDR2 SASEGT. In DNA form, the CDR3 reads TGTGCCAGCAGTGAACAGGCTTTTGGAGCGGTGAACACTGAAGCTTTCTTT. The encoded protein is CASSEQAFGAVNTEAFF.

CDR3 DNA sequence: TGTGCCATCCTTCGAGGGGGCGCCTATGGCTACACCTTC. Translation: CAILRGGAYGYTF. This chain connects TRBV28 to TRBJ1-2; 7 bases match TRBD1. There are 13 residues in the CDR3. Germline loops: CDR1 MDHEN, CDR2 SYDVKM. J lost 4 bases, V lost 10 bases, and 9 bases had no gene match.

The chain is built from TRBV5-1 and TRBJ1-1; D possibly corresponds to TRBD1 (5 bases). With 0 bases removed from V and 4 bases from J, the gap between germline ends came to 10 bases. CDR1 is SGHRS and CDR2 is YFSETQ in the germline V gene. The length of the CDR3 is 14 residues. CDR3 sequence: CASSLGGTTTEAFF. The CDR3 DNA is TGCGCCAGCAGCTTGGGCGGGACGACCACTGAAGCTTTCTTT. Filled out from reference TRBV5-1 and TRBJ1-1, the complete variable domain reads KAGVTQTPRYLIKTRGQQVTLSCSPISGHRSVSWYQQTPGQGLQFLFEYFSETQRNKGNFPGRFSGRQFSNSRSEMNVSTLELGDSALYLCASSLGGTTTEAFFGQGTRLTVV.

The chain links TRBV2 to TRBJ1-1; 7 bases align to TRBD1. Trimming took 6 bases from V and 3 from J; bases not matched to a gene: 7. The germline V gene has CDR1 SNHLY and CDR2 FYNNEI. The CDR3 length is 14 residues. CDR3 bases: TGTGCCAGCAGCAAGGGGGCTTTTGACACTGAAGCTTTCTTT. This encodes CASSKGAFDTEAFF.

The chain recombines TRBV6-2 or TRBV6-3 with TRBJ2-1; 8 nucleotides align to TRBD2. Germline CDR1 and CDR2: MNHEY and SVGEGT. Trimming at V came to 6 bases and at J to 6 bases, leaving 7 bases not matched to a gene. The CDR3 extends over 14 amino acids. The CDR3: CASSGLALVNEQFF. CDR3 DNA: TGTGCCAGCAGCGGACTAGCTTTAGTCAATGAGCAGTTCTTC.

V and J are TRBV2 and TRBJ2-7, with 12 bases that match TRBD2. The trim removed 8 bases at V and 4 bases at J, leaving 9 bases unmatched. The germline V gene has CDR1 SNHLY and CDR2 FYNNEI. CDR3 length: 15 amino acids. The CDR3 DNA is TGTGCCAGCTCTCCCCGGACTAGCGGGACTTACGAGCAGTACTTC. Its protein is CASSPRTSGTYEQYF.

This chain joins TRBV24-1 and TRBJ2-1, with 7 nucleotides matching TRBD2. The CDR3 length is 13 residues. Germline lookup yields CDR1 KGHDR and CDR2 SFDVKD. Germline trimming cut 7 bases from V and 4 bases from J; bases unmatched to any gene: 3. The CDR3 coding sequence is TGTGCCACCAGCTCTAGCGGATACAATGAGCAGTTCTTC. It yields the protein CATSSSGYNEQFF.

This chain connects TRBV3-1 (or the pseudogene TRBV3-2) to TRBJ2-7, with 8 bases fitting TRBD2. Germline V gene lookup returns CDR1 LGHDT and CDR2 YNNKEL (reference sequence). The CDR3 consists of 15 residues. J lost 2 bases, V lost 3 bases, and 6 bases had no gene match. CDR3 residues: CASSHFAGGAYEQYF. Here the CDR3 DNA reads TGTGCCAGCAGCCATTTCGCGGGAGGAGCCTACGAGCAGTACTTC.

This chain links TRBV11-2 with TRBJ2-2; 7 positions match TRBD1. V shed 4 bases, J shed 7 bases, and the junction held 12 bases outside the gene matches. Germline lookup yields CDR1 SGHAT and CDR2 FQNNGV. The CDR3 totals 16 residues. Here the CDR3 reads CASSYRDRPIGGELFF. The DNA for the CDR3 is TGTGCCAGCAGCTACCGGGACAGACCGATCGGCGGGGAGCTGTTTTTT. The variable domain in full, with the rest retrieved from reference TRBV11-2 and TRBJ2-2, is EAGVAQSPRYKIIEKRQSVAFWCNPISGHATLYWYQQILGQGPKLLIQFQNNGVVDDSQLPKDRFSAERLKGVDSTLKIQPAKLEDSAVYLCASSYRDRPIGGELFFGEGSRLTVL.

The chain links TRBV24-1 to TRBJ2-1; D unclear. This CDR3 region has 14 residues. The V and J ends lost 4 bases and 1 base respectively, with 7 bases between them. The V gene's germline CDR1 is KGHDR and CDR2 SFDVKD. The chain's CDR3 is CATSESGSYNEQFF. The CDR3 DNA sequence: TGTGCCACCAGTGAGAGTGGGTCCTACAATGAGCAGTTCTTC.

On this clone itself: The sample holds other DNA sequences that translate to the same CDR3. The J gene is TRBJ2-1, the V gene TRBV12-3 or TRBV12-4; D may be TRBD1 (5 bases). The CDR3 contains 11 residues. V lost 1 base to trimming and J lost 10 bases, with 5 bases between them. CDR3 protein: CASSLGGEQFF. In DNA form, the CDR3 reads TGTGCCAGCAGTTTAGGGGGCGAGCAGTTCTTC.

The chain employs TRBV4-3 and TRBJ2-3, with D possibly being TRBD2 (6 bases). V dropped 0 bases and J dropped 11 bases, with 9 bases sitting between them. This CDR3 is 12 amino acids long. Germline-derived CDR1 and CDR2 are LGHNA and YSLEER. The DNA for the CDR3 is TGCGCCAGCAGCCAAGATATGCGGGGGCAGTATTTT. This gives the protein CASSQDMRGQYF.

The J gene is TRBJ1-1, the V gene TRBV29-1; the match to TRBD1 covers 10 bases. J lost 4 bases, V lost 4 bases, and 3 bases had no gene match. The CDR3 covers 13 residues. The V gene's germline CDR1 is SQVTM and CDR2 ANQGSEA. CDR3 nucleotides: TGCAGCGTTGGCGACAGGGGGCTCACTGAAGCTTTCTTT. Its translation is CSVGDRGLTEAFF.

This chain joins TRBV29-1 and TRBJ2-3, with TRBD2 identical over 8 bases. The ends lost 7 bases at V and 5 bases at J; junction bases unmatched: 11. Germline CDR1 and CDR2: SQVTM and ANQGSEA. This CDR3 spans 14 amino acids. CDR3 bases: TGCAGCGCCGTTCTAGCGGGTATTTTAGATACGCAGTATTTT. Its translation: CSAVLAGILDTQYF.

The gene calls are TRBV7-9 and TRBJ1-1, with TRBD1 matching over 7 bases. This CDR3 comprises 13 residues. V lost 8 bases, J lost 1 base, and 4 bases stayed unmatched. The germline gives CDR1 SEHNR, CDR2 FQNEAQ (reference sequence). The chain's CDR3 is CASRDRKNTEAFF. For the CDR3, the DNA is TGTGCCAGCCGGGACAGAAAGAACACTGAAGCTTTCTTT.

The chain couples TRBV28 to TRBJ1-2; TRBD1 matches 8 bases. Germline values: CDR1 MDHEN, CDR2 SYDVKM. The length of the CDR3 is 13 residues. V lost 2 bases and J lost 7; bases outside the gene matches: 3. CDR3 amino acids: CASSLTGGSGYTF. As DNA, the CDR3 is TGTGCCAGCAGTTTAACAGGGGGAAGTGGCTACACCTTC.

This clone has only one observation. V gene TRBV2 combines with J gene TRBJ2-1, with 12 nucleotides matching TRBD2. The junction had 8 bases not matched to a gene; V was cut back by 6 bases and J by 8 bases. Germline CDR1 SNHLY, CDR2 FYNNEI. CDR3 size: 15 residues. The DNA of the CDR3 is TGTGCCAGCAGGGTCCTAGCGGGAGGGGATTATGAGCAGTTCTTC. Protein: CASRVLAGGDYEQFF.